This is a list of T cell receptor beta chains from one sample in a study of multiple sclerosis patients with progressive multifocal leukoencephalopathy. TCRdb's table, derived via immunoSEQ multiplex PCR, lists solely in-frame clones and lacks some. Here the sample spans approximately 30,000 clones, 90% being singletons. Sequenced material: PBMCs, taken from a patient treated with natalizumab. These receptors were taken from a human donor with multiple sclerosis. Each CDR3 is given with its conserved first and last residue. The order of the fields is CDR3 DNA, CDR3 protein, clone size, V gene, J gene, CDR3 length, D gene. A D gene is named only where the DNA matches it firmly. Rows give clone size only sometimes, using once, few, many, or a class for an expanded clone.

cdr3_nt: TGTGCCAGCAGCGTGGGAGGGGAGGCTGAGCAGTTCTTC; cdr3_aa: CASSVGGEAEQFF; clone_size: once; v_call: TRBV9; j_call: TRBJ2-1; cdr3_length: 13; d_call: TRBD2
cdr3_nt: TGCAGCGTTGAACGAGCGGGGGCCTCCTACGAGCAGTACTTC; cdr3_aa: CSVERAGASYEQYF; clone_size: .; v_call: TRBV29-1; j_call: TRBJ2-7; cdr3_length: 14; d_call: TRBD2
cdr3_nt: TGTGCCAGCAGTTTCTGGGAACAGGGAATTGACCAAGAGACCCAGTACTTC; cdr3_aa: CASSFWEQGIDQETQYF; clone_size: .; v_call: TRBV28; j_call: TRBJ2-5; cdr3_length: 17; d_call: .
cdr3_nt: TGTGCCAGTAGTACGACTAGCGGGGGTTACACAGATACGCAGTATTTT; cdr3_aa: CASSTTSGGYTDTQYF; clone_size: .; v_call: TRBV19; j_call: TRBJ2-3; cdr3_length: 16; d_call: TRBD2
cdr3_nt: TGTGCCAGCAGCGTAGATGTAGGGTATGGCTACACCTTC; cdr3_aa: CASSVDVGYGYTF; clone_size: .; v_call: TRBV9; j_call: TRBJ1-2; cdr3_length: 13; d_call: .
cdr3_nt: TGTGCCAGCGCAAGACAGGACCCCCAAGAGACCCAGTACTTC; cdr3_aa: CASARQDPQETQYF; clone_size: .; v_call: TRBV27; j_call: TRBJ2-5; cdr3_length: 14; d_call: .
cdr3_nt: TGCGCCAGCAGCCAAGACTGGCAGGCGATGTCCTACGAGCAGTACTTC; cdr3_aa: CASSQDWQAMSYEQYF; clone_size: .; v_call: TRBV4-3; j_call: TRBJ2-7; cdr3_length: 16; d_call: .
cdr3_nt: TGTGCCAGCAGTTTCCTTGGGGCCGGCAATCAGCCCCAGCATTTT; cdr3_aa: CASSFLGAGNQPQHF; clone_size: .; v_call: TRBV28; j_call: TRBJ1-5; cdr3_length: 15; d_call: .
cdr3_nt: TGTGCCATCAGTGAGACTAGCGGGGGGTACAATGAGCAGTTCTTC; cdr3_aa: CAISETSGGYNEQFF; clone_size: .; v_call: TRBV10-3; j_call: TRBJ2-1; cdr3_length: 15; d_call: TRBD2
cdr3_nt: TGTGCCAGCAGCGCCGGCTCGGCTAGCGGGGGAGCCTACGAGCAGTACTTC; cdr3_aa: CASSAGSASGGAYEQYF; clone_size: .; v_call: TRBV11-2; j_call: TRBJ2-7; cdr3_length: 17; d_call: TRBD2
cdr3_nt: TGTGCCTGGAACGGGGGGAGCACAGATACGCAGTATTTT; cdr3_aa: CAWNGGSTDTQYF; clone_size: .; v_call: TRBV30; j_call: TRBJ2-3; cdr3_length: 13; d_call: TRBD2
cdr3_nt: TGTGCCAGCAGCTTGGACATCGGGACAGGGGGCTATGAGCAGTTCTTC; cdr3_aa: CASSLDIGTGGYEQFF; clone_size: .; v_call: TRBV5-8; j_call: TRBJ2-1; cdr3_length: 16; d_call: TRBD1
cdr3_nt: TGTGCCATCAGTGAGTCGGACAGGGGTATCTATGGCTACACCTTC; cdr3_aa: CAISESDRGIYGYTF; clone_size: .; v_call: TRBV10-3; j_call: TRBJ1-2; cdr3_length: 15; d_call: TRBD1
cdr3_nt: TGTGCCAGCTCACCGGGACAGAGAAACTATGGCTACACCTTC; cdr3_aa: CASSPGQRNYGYTF; clone_size: .; v_call: TRBV18; j_call: TRBJ1-2; cdr3_length: 14; d_call: TRBD1
cdr3_nt: TGTGCCAGCAGCTGGGGCCGGGGAACGAGCTCTGGAAACACCATATATTTT; cdr3_aa: CASSWGRGTSSGNTIYF; clone_size: few; v_call: TRBV5-6; j_call: TRBJ1-3; cdr3_length: 17; d_call: .
cdr3_nt: TGTGCCAGCTCACCAACCATACCGGGACAGGGTTCACCCCTCCACTTT; cdr3_aa: CASSPTIPGQGSPLHF; clone_size: .; v_call: TRBV18; j_call: TRBJ1-6; cdr3_length: 16; d_call: TRBD1
cdr3_nt: TGTGCTAGCAGCCCCAGTCGAAGGGGGGGCACAGATACGCAGTATTTT; cdr3_aa: CASSPSRRGGTDTQYF; clone_size: .; v_call: TRBV7-7; j_call: TRBJ2-3; cdr3_length: 16; d_call: .
cdr3_nt: TGTGCCAGTAGGACAGGGGGAAAAGAAAACTATGGCTACACCTTC; cdr3_aa: CASRTGGKENYGYTF; clone_size: .; v_call: TRBV19; j_call: TRBJ1-2; cdr3_length: 15; d_call: TRBD1
cdr3_nt: TGTGCCAGTACACAGGGGACCCATAGCAATCAGCCCCAGCATTTT; cdr3_aa: CASTQGTHSNQPQHF; clone_size: .; v_call: TRBV19; j_call: TRBJ1-5; cdr3_length: 15; d_call: TRBD1
cdr3_nt: TGTGCCAGTAGTATTCCCCCGGGGAACACTGAAGCTTTCTTT; cdr3_aa: CASSIPPGNTEAFF; clone_size: .; v_call: TRBV19; j_call: TRBJ1-1; cdr3_length: 14; d_call: .
cdr3_nt: TGTGCCAGCCTGAAACACTCACAGGCCGAAAAACTGTTTTTT; cdr3_aa: CASLKHSQAEKLFF; clone_size: few; v_call: TRBV6-1; j_call: TRBJ1-4; cdr3_length: 14; d_call: .
cdr3_nt: TGTGCCAGCAGTTACTTACCCGGCGCATCGGAGGATGGCTACACCTTC; cdr3_aa: CASSYLPGASEDGYTF; clone_size: .; v_call: TRBV6-5; j_call: TRBJ1-2; cdr3_length: 16; d_call: .
cdr3_nt: TGTGCCAGCAGCTTGGACCCCGGGGCCAAAAACATTCAGTACTTC; cdr3_aa: CASSLDPGAKNIQYF; clone_size: .; v_call: TRBV5-6; j_call: TRBJ2-4; cdr3_length: 15; d_call: .
cdr3_nt: TGTGCCAGCAGCCAAGAAGCTCCCGTTGGTCAGCCCCAGCATTTT; cdr3_aa: CASSQEAPVGQPQHF; clone_size: .; v_call: TRBV4-2; j_call: TRBJ1-5; cdr3_length: 15; d_call: .
cdr3_nt: TGTGCCAGCGGACGGACCGCGCTGGGCTACACCTTC; cdr3_aa: CASGRTALGYTF; clone_size: once; v_call: TRBV27; j_call: TRBJ1-2; cdr3_length: 12; d_call: .
cdr3_nt: TGTGCCATCAGTGAACAGGGGGCGGATACGCAGTATTTT; cdr3_aa: CAISEQGADTQYF; clone_size: .; v_call: TRBV10-3; j_call: TRBJ2-3; cdr3_length: 13; d_call: TRBD1
cdr3_nt: TGTGCCAGTCGACCTGGGGGAGCTGGTGGGGCCAACGTCCTGACTTTC; cdr3_aa: CASRPGGAGGANVLTF; clone_size: .; v_call: TRBV19; j_call: TRBJ2-6; cdr3_length: 16; d_call: .
cdr3_nt: TGTGCCAGCAGCTTGACCGGACAAGCCCCTCGACGCTATGGCTACACCTTC; cdr3_aa: CASSLTGQAPRRYGYTF; clone_size: .; v_call: TRBV5-8; j_call: TRBJ1-2; cdr3_length: 17; d_call: .
cdr3_nt: TGTGCCAGCAGCCAACAAGCTAACTATGGCTACACCTTC; cdr3_aa: CASSQQANYGYTF; clone_size: .; v_call: TRBV14; j_call: TRBJ1-2; cdr3_length: 13; d_call: .
cdr3_nt: TGTGCCAGCAGCGTAGGAAGGTTAGCGGGAACCACAGAGACCCAGTACTTC; cdr3_aa: CASSVGRLAGTTETQYF; clone_size: .; v_call: TRBV9; j_call: TRBJ2-5; cdr3_length: 17; d_call: TRBD2
cdr3_nt: TGTGCCAGCAGCTTGATGGCAGGGTATGGCTACACCTTC; cdr3_aa: CASSLMAGYGYTF; clone_size: .; v_call: TRBV5-4; j_call: TRBJ1-2; cdr3_length: 13; d_call: .
cdr3_nt: TGTGCCAGCAGCGCCGAGGGTCTGTTCAGTGTTGAAGCTTTCTTT; cdr3_aa: CASSAEGLFSVEAFF; clone_size: .; v_call: TRBV7-2; j_call: TRBJ1-1; cdr3_length: 15; d_call: .
cdr3_nt: TGTGCCAGCAGTGACGGGGGGACAGGGAAAAACATTCAGTACTTC; cdr3_aa: CASSDGGTGKNIQYF; clone_size: .; v_call: TRBV2; j_call: TRBJ2-4; cdr3_length: 15; d_call: TRBD1
cdr3_nt: TGTGCCAGCTCCCAACCCTCTTCCGCGGGGGGGCTAGAGACCCAGTACTTC; cdr3_aa: CASSQPSSAGGLETQYF; clone_size: .; v_call: TRBV4-2; j_call: TRBJ2-5; cdr3_length: 17; d_call: TRBD2
cdr3_nt: TGTGCCAGCAGCCCCGTTCCTAGGAATCAGCCCCAGCATTTT; cdr3_aa: CASSPVPRNQPQHF; clone_size: .; v_call: TRBV7-8; j_call: TRBJ1-5; cdr3_length: 14; d_call: .
cdr3_nt: TGTGCCAGCAGCTTAGCCGGGACAGGGGGATCTTTTGGGGCCAACGTCCTGACTTTC; cdr3_aa: CASSLAGTGGSFGANVLTF; clone_size: once; v_call: TRBV7-9; j_call: TRBJ2-6; cdr3_length: 19; d_call: TRBD1
cdr3_nt: TGTGCCAGCAGTTTGGGGGCAGGGGTGGCGGAGACCCAGTACTTC; cdr3_aa: CASSLGAGVAETQYF; clone_size: .; v_call: TRBV27; j_call: TRBJ2-5; cdr3_length: 15; d_call: .
cdr3_nt: TGCGCCAGCAGCCATCCCACAGGGCGGGGGCTAAGCACTGAAGCTTTCTTT; cdr3_aa: CASSHPTGRGLSTEAFF; clone_size: .; v_call: TRBV4-1; j_call: TRBJ1-1; cdr3_length: 17; d_call: .
cdr3_nt: TGCGCCAGCAGTCCCCCAACCCGAGGGTCCTACGAGCAGTACTTC; cdr3_aa: CASSPPTRGSYEQYF; clone_size: .; v_call: TRBV5-1; j_call: TRBJ2-7; cdr3_length: 15; d_call: .
cdr3_nt: TGCGCCAGCAGTGACCCCCTGGGCCAAAACTCTGGAAACACCATATATTTT; cdr3_aa: CASSDPLGQNSGNTIYF; clone_size: .; v_call: TRBV10-1; j_call: TRBJ1-3; cdr3_length: 17; d_call: .
cdr3_nt: TGCGCCAGCAGCGGTAACAAACGTAGCACAGATACGCAGTATTTT; cdr3_aa: CASSGNKRSTDTQYF; clone_size: .; v_call: TRBV5-1; j_call: TRBJ2-3; cdr3_length: 15; d_call: .
cdr3_nt: TGTGCCAGCAGTTACTCGTCGTACAGGGGGCACGAGCAGTACTTC; cdr3_aa: CASSYSSYRGHEQYF; clone_size: .; v_call: TRBV6-5; j_call: TRBJ2-7; cdr3_length: 15; d_call: TRBD1
cdr3_nt: TGTGCCAGCAGGACCGCTGCCCGGACCGCCCGCGGGACTGAAGCTTTCTTT; cdr3_aa: CASRTAARTARGTEAFF; clone_size: .; v_call: TRBV25-1; j_call: TRBJ1-1; cdr3_length: 17; d_call: .
cdr3_nt: TGTGCCAGCAGTTACCCGAGCAGCGGGCTCCGTACGCAGTATTTT; cdr3_aa: CASSYPSSGLRTQYF; clone_size: .; v_call: TRBV6-5; j_call: TRBJ2-3; cdr3_length: 15; d_call: .
cdr3_nt: TGTGCCAGCAGCTTAGCATTCCTTTATGGCTACACCTTC; cdr3_aa: CASSLAFLYGYTF; clone_size: once; v_call: TRBV7-2; j_call: TRBJ1-2; cdr3_length: 13; d_call: .
cdr3_nt: TGCAGCGTTGAAGGGGACAGTCGCACAGATACGCAGTATTTT; cdr3_aa: CSVEGDSRTDTQYF; clone_size: .; v_call: TRBV29-1; j_call: TRBJ2-3; cdr3_length: 14; d_call: TRBD1
cdr3_nt: TGTGCAAGTCGCTTAGGGCTGGGACGGATACCCTACAATGAGCAGTTCTTC; cdr3_aa: CASRLGLGRIPYNEQFF; clone_size: once; v_call: TRBV12-2; j_call: TRBJ2-1; cdr3_length: 17; d_call: .
cdr3_nt: TGCGCCAGCAGGAGGTCAGGCCAGGGGACCCAGTACTTC; cdr3_aa: CASRRSGQGTQYF; clone_size: .; v_call: TRBV5-1; j_call: TRBJ2-5; cdr3_length: 13; d_call: .
cdr3_nt: TGTGCCAGCAGCGCAGGATTGGAAGCTTTCTTT; cdr3_aa: CASSAGLEAFF; clone_size: once; v_call: TRBV7-9; j_call: TRBJ1-1; cdr3_length: 11; d_call: .
cdr3_nt: TGTGCCAGTAGTATAAGCCTGAGCTCTGAAGCTTTCTTT; cdr3_aa: CASSISLSSEAFF; clone_size: .; v_call: TRBV19; j_call: TRBJ1-1; cdr3_length: 13; d_call: .
cdr3_nt: TGTGCCAGCTCCCGCGCCGGGACCTCGGATAATTCACCCCTCCACTTT; cdr3_aa: CASSRAGTSDNSPLHF; clone_size: .; v_call: TRBV5-4; j_call: TRBJ1-6; cdr3_length: 16; d_call: .